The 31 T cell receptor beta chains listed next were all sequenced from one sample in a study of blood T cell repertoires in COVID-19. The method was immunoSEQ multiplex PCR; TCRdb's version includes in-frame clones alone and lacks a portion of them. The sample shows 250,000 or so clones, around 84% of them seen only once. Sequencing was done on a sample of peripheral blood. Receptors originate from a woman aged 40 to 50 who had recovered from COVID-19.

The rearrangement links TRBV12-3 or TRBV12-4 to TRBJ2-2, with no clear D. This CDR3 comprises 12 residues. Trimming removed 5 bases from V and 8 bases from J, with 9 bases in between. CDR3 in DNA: TGTGCCAGCAGTCGACTCCTTGGGGAGCTGTTTTTT. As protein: CASSRLLGELFF.

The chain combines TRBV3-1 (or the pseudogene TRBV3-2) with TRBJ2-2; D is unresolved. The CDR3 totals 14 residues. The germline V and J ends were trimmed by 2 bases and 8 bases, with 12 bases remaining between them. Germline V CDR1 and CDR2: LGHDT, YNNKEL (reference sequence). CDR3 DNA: TGTGCCAGCAGCCAAATGTATTCTACGGGGGAGCTGTTTTTT. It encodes CASSQMYSTGELFF.

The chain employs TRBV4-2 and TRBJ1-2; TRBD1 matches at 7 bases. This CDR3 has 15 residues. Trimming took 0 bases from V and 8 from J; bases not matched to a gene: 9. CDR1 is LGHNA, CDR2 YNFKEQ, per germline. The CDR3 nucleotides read TGTGCCAGCAGCCAAGATCTGGAAGGGGGCGAGGGCTACACCTTC. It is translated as CASSQDLEGGEGYTF.

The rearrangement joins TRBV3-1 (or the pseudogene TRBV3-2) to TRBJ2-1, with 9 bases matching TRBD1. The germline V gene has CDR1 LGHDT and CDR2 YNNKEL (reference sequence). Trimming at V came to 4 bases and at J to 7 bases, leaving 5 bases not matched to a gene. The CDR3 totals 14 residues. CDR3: CASSLGTGSNEQFF. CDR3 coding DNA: TGTGCCAGCAGCCTCGGGACAGGGTCAAATGAGCAGTTCTTC.

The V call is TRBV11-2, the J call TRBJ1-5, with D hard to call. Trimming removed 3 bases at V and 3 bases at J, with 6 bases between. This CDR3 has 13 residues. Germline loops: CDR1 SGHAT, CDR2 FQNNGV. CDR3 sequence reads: CASSFNTNQPQHF. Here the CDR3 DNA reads TGTGCCAGCAGCTTCAACACCAATCAGCCCCAGCATTTT. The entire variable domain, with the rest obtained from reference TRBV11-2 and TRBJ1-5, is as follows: EAGVAQSPRYKIIEKRQSVAFWCNPISGHATLYWYQQILGQGPKLLIQFQNNGVVDDSQLPKDRFSAERLKGVDSTLKIQPAKLEDSAVYLCASSFNTNQPQHFGDGTRLSIL.

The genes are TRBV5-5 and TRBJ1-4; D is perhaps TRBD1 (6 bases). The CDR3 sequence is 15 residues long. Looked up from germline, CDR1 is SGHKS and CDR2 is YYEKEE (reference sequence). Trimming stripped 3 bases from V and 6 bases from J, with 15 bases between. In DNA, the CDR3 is TGTGCCAGCAGCTCCACGGACAGAACGTATGAAAAACTGTTTTTT. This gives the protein CASSSTDRTYEKLFF.

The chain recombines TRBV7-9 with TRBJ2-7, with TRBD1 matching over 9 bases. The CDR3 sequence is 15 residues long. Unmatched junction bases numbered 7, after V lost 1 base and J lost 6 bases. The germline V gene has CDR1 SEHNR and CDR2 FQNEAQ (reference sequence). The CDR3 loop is CASSLEGTGFGEQYF. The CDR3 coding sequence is TGTGCCAGCAGCTTAGAAGGGACAGGGTTTGGCGAGCAGTACTTC.

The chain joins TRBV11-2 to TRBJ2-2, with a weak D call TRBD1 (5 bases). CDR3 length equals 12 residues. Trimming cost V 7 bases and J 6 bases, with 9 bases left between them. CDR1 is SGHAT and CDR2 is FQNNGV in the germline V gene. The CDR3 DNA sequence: TGTGCCAGCAAGGGGTTGGCCGGGGAGCTGTTTTTT. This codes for CASKGLAGELFF.

The CDR3 DNA follows: TGTGCCTCGGGGAGGGCCTCTCAAGGGGAGACCCAGTACTTC. Translation: CASGRASQGETQYF. J is TRBJ2-5 and V is TRBV7-9, with 7 bases fitting TRBD2. Germline-derived CDR1 and CDR2 are SEHNR and FQNEAQ (reference sequence). The CDR3 is 14 residues long. With 11 bases clipped from V and 5 bases from J, the junction kept 14 bases outside the gene matches. The full variable domain, with the rest looked up from reference TRBV7-9 and TRBJ2-5, is DTGVSQNPRHKITKRGQNVTFRCDPISEHNRLYWYRQTLGQGPEFLTYFQNEAQLEKSRLLSDRFSAERPKGSFSTLEIQRTEQGDSAMYLCASGRASQGETQYFGPGTRLLVL.

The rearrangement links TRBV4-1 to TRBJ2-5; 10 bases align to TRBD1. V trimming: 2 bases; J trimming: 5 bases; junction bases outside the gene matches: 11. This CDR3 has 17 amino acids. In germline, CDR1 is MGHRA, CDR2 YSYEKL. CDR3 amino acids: CASSQRGGQGRLETQYF. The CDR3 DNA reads TGCGCCAGCAGCCAAAGGGGGGGACAGGGGCGTTTGGAGACCCAGTACTTC.

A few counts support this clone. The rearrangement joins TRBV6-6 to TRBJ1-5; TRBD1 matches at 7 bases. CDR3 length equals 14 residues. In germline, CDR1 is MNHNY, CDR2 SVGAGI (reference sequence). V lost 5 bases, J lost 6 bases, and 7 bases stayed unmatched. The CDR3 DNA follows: TGTGCCAGCAGTCCTGGGACAGAGGTTCAGCCCCAGCATTTT. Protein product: CASSPGTEVQPQHF.

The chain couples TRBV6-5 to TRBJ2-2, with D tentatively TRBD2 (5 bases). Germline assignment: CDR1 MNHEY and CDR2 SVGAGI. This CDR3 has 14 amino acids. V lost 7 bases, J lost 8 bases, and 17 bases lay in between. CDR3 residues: CASTPGTRRGELFF. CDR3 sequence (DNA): TGTGCCAGCACCCCGGGAACTCGAAGGGGGGAGCTGTTTTTT.

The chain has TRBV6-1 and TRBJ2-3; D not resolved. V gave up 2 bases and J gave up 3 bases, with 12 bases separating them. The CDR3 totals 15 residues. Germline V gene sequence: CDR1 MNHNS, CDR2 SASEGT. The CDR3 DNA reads TGTGCCAGCAGTGAACTGTCAGGTCGGACAGATACGCAGTATTTT. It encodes CASSELSGRTDTQYF.

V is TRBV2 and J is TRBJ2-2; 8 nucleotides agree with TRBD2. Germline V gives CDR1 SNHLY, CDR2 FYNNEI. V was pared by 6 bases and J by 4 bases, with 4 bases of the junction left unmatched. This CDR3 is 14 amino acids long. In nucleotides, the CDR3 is TGTGCCAGCAGATTAGCGGGGTCCACCGGGGAGCTGTTTTTT. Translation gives CASRLAGSTGELFF.

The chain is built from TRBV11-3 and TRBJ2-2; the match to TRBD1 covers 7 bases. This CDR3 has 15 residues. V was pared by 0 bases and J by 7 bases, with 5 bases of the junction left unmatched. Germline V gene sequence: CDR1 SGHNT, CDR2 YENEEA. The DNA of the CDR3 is TGTGCCAGCAGCTTAGAGACAGGGTTTGGCGGGGAGCTGTTTTTT. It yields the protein CASSLETGFGGELFF.

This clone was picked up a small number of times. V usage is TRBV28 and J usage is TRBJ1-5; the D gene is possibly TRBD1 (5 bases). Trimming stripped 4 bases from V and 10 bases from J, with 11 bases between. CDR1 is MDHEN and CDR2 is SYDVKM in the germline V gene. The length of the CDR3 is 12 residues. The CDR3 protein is CASSSGTRPQHF. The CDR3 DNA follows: TGTGCCAGCAGTTCAGGGACTCGACCCCAGCATTTT.

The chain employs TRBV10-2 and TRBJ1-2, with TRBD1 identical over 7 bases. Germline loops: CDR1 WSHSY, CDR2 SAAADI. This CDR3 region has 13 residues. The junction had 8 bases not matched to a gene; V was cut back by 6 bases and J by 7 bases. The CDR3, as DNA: TGCGCCAGCAGACCCGACAGGGTCGGTGGCTACACCTTC. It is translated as CASRPDRVGGYTF.

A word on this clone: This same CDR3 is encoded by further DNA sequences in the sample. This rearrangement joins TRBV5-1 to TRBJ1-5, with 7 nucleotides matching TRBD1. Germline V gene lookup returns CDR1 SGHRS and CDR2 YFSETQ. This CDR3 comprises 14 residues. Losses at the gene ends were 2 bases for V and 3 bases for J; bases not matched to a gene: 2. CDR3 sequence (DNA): TGCGCCAGCAGCTTCGGGACAGACAATCAGCCCCAGCATTTT. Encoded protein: CASSFGTDNQPQHF.

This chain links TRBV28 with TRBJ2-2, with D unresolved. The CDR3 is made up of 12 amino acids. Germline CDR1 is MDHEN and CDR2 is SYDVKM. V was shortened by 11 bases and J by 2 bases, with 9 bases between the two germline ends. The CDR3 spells CACQTNTGELFF. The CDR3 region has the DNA TGTGCCTGCCAAACAAACACCGGGGAGCTGTTTTTT.

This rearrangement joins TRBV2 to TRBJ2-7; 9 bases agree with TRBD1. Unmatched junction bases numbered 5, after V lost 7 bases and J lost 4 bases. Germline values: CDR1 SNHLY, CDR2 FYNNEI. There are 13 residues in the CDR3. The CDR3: CASTNRGLYEQYF. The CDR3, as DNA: TGTGCCAGCACGAACAGGGGGCTGTACGAGCAGTACTTC. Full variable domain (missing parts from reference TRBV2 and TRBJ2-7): EPEVTQTPSHQVTQMGQEVILRCVPISNHLYFYWYRQILGQKVEFLVSFYNNEISEKSEIFDDQFSVERPDGSNFTLKIRSTKLEDSAMYFCASTNRGLYEQYFGPGTRLTVT.

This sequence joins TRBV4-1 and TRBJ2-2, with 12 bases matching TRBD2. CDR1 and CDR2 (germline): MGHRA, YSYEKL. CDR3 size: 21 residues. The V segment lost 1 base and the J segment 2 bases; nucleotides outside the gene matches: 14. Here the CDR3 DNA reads TGCGCCAGCAGCCAAGCTGGTCTCCTGAGACTAGCGGGGGTTAACACCGGGGAGCTGTTTTTT. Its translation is CASSQAGLLRLAGVNTGELFF.

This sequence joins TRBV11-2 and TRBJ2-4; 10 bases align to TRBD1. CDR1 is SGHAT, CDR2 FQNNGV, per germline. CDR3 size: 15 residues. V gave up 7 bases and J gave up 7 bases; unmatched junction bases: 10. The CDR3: CASTSRGTGVNIQYF. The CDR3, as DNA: TGTGCCAGCACCTCGAGAGGGACAGGGGTGAACATTCAGTACTTC.

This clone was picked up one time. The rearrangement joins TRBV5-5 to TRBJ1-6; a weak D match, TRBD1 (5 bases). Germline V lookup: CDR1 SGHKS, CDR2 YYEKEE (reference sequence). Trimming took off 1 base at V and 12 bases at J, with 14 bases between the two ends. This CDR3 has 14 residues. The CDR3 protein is CASSLSGGEGPLHF. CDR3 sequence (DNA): TGTGCCAGCAGCTTGAGCGGGGGAGAGGGACCCCTCCACTTT.

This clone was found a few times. CDR3 DNA sequence: TGTGCCAGCAGCTGGACAGGGGCGGAGACCCAGTACTTC. Translating gives CASSWTGAETQYF. The V call is TRBV7-7, the J call TRBJ2-5; 9 bases align to TRBD1. The germline V gene has CDR1 SSHAT and CDR2 FNYEAQ (reference sequence). The trim removed 4 bases at V and 5 bases at J, leaving 2 bases unmatched. The CDR3 runs to 13 residues.

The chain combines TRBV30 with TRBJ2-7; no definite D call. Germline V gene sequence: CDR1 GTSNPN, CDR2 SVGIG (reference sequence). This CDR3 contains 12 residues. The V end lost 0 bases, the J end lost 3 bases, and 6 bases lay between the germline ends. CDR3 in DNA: TGTGCCTGGAGTGTACTGAGCTACGAGCAGTACTTC. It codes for CAWSVLSYEQYF.

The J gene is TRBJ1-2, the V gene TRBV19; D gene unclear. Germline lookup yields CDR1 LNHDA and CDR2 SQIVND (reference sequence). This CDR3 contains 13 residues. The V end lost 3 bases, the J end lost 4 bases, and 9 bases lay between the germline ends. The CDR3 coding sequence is TGTGCCAGTAGTATCCAGCCAGGCTATGGCTACACCTTC. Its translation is CASSIQPGYGYTF.

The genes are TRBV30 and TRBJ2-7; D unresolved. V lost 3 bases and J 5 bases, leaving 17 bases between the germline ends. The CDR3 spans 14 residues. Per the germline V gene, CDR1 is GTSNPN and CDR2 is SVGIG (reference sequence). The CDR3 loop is CAWRNPFPRHEQYF. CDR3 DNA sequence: TGTGCCTGGAGAAACCCCTTTCCGCGTCACGAGCAGTACTTC.

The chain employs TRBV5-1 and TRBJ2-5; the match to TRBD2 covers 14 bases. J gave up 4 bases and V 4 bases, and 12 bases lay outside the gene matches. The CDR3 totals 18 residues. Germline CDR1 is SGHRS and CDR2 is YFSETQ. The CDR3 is CASSRNGLAGGNRETQYF. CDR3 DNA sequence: TGCGCCAGCAGCCGCAACGGACTAGCGGGGGGTAATAGAGAGACCCAGTACTTC.

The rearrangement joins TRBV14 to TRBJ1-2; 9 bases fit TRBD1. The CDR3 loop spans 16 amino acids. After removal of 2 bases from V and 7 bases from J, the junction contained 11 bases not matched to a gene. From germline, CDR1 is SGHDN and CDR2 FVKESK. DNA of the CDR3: TGTGCCAGCAGCCAACGACCAGGGACAGGGCTGGCTGGCTACACCTTC. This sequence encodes CASSQRPGTGLAGYTF.

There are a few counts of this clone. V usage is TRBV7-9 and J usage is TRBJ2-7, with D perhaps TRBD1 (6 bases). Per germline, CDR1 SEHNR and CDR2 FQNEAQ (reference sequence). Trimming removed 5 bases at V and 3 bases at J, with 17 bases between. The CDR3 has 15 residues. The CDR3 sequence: CASSLADSRHYEQYF. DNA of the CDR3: TGTGCCAGCAGCCTGGCGGACAGCAGACACTACGAGCAGTACTTC.

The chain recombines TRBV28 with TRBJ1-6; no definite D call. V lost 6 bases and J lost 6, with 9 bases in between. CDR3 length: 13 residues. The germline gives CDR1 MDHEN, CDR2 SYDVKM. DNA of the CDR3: TGTGCCAGCAGGAGCACGTCTAATTCACCCCTCCACTTT. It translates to CASRSTSNSPLHF.